This T cell receptor (beta chain) was found in a study of OX40 agonist ivuxolimab in advanced cancers. General study findings and limits: At 0.1 to 3.0 mg/kg, clonal expansion of CD4+ and CD8+ blood T cells had occurred by week 6.

Measured with immunoSEQ multiplex PCR; TCRdb has only the in-frame clones, and not every one. This table has tens of thousands of clones, about 88% appearing once. Trimming shortened V by 7 bases and J by 4 bases, and 4 bases separated the two germline ends. CDR3 length equals 11 residues. Germline V gene lookup returns CDR1 MNHEY and CDR2 SVGAGI. The cohort excluded patients with autoimmune disease history or systemic immunosuppression. With regard to this clone: Its antigen is still unknown.

The rearrangement links TRBV6-5 to TRBJ2-2; D gene uncertain. The TCR comes from an adult with an advanced solid tumor such as melanoma, head and neck, liver or kidney cancer. The input for sequencing was CD4+ or CD8+ T cells sorted from blood, taken in a trial of the OX40 agonist ivuxolimab. The CDR3 region has the DNA TGTGCCAGCACGGGCACCGGGGAGCTGTTTTTT. Encoded protein: CASTGTGELFF.